The 16 T cell receptor beta chains given below trace back to one sample, sequenced in a study of glioma-infiltrating T cells after dendritic cell vaccination. Sequencing used immunoSEQ multiplex PCR; TCRdb keeps in-frame clones, though not all of them. This sample has tens of thousands of clones; 80% to 85% occur once, and the top ten carry 6% to 8%. Time point in this sample: after dendritic cell vaccination, including at tumor progression/relapse. The sequenced sample was blood, obtained after dendritic cell vaccination. The receptors shown here come from a human donor with glioblastoma.

This clone was observed once. V and J are TRBV7-2 and TRBJ1-2; unclear D gene. V was shortened by 4 bases and J by 4 bases, with 10 bases between the two germline ends. The germline gives CDR1 SGHTA, CDR2 FQGNSA. This CDR3 is 13 amino acids long. The CDR3 sequence: CASSSTGPYGYTF. CDR3 nucleotide sequence: TGTGCCAGCAGCTCCACGGGTCCCTATGGCTACACCTTC.

This clone was seen more than once but under ten times. The same CDR3 can be traced to other DNA sequences in this sample. V and J are TRBV19 and TRBJ2-5; TRBD1 matches 11 bases. V was clipped by 9 bases and J by 2 bases; unmatched bases: 2. The CDR3 runs 13 residues. The germline V gene encodes CDR1 LNHDA and CDR2 SQIVND (reference sequence). The DNA of the CDR3 is TGTGCCAGCCGGGACAGGGGGCAAGAGACCCAGTACTTC. Translated, it gives CASRDRGQETQYF.

The chain has TRBV27 and TRBJ1-6; D unclear. Deletions cut 3 bases from V and 5 bases from J, with 11 bases between. Germline V CDR1 and CDR2: MNHEY, SMNVEV (reference sequence). CDR3 length: 15 residues. The CDR3 loop is CASSFDTRDNSPLHF. DNA of the CDR3: TGTGCCAGCAGTTTTGACACGAGAGATAATTCACCCCTCCACTTT.

This clone is medium-sized by share. The gene calls are TRBV19 and TRBJ2-3, with 11 bases aligning to TRBD2. The CDR3 sequence is 18 residues long. V was clipped by 0 bases and J by 2 bases; unmatched bases: 7. Germline CDR1 is LNHDA and CDR2 is SQIVND (reference sequence). The CDR3 spells CASSIDSTSGDITDTQYF. The CDR3, as DNA: TGTGCCAGTAGTATAGATTCGACTAGCGGGGACATCACAGATACGCAGTATTTT.

This clone was seen only a few times. The chain employs TRBV7-6 and TRBJ2-1, with a weak D call TRBD2 (6 bases). Trimming cost V 2 bases and J 6 bases, with 11 bases left between them. The CDR3 runs to 14 residues. The germline V gene encodes CDR1 SGHVS and CDR2 FNYEAQ. The CDR3 sequence: CASSLMASANEQFF. CDR3 nucleotides: TGTGCCAGCAGCTTAATGGCTAGCGCCAATGAGCAGTTCTTC.

CDR3 nucleotide sequence: TGTGCCAGCAGTCCCGTAGTAGTTCGAGGACAGCTCTACGAGCAGTACTTC. Amino acids: CASSPVVVRGQLYEQYF. The rearrangement links TRBV27 to TRBJ2-7; D is possibly TRBD1 (6 bases). CDR3 length: 17 residues. CDR1 and CDR2 (germline): MNHEY, SMNVEV (reference sequence). Trimming cost V 5 bases and J 3 bases, with 23 bases left between them.

The rearrangement links TRBV6-5 to TRBJ1-1; a possible D gene is TRBD1 (6 bases). V shed 10 bases and J shed 0 bases, with 15 bases lying between them. The germline V gene has CDR1 MNHEY and CDR2 SVGAGI. The CDR3 runs to 14 residues. CDR3 region: CATTPTGMNTEAFF. In nucleotides, the CDR3 is TGTGCCACCACACCAACAGGGATGAACACTGAAGCTTTCTTT.

The rearrangement uses TRBV6-1 and TRBJ1-4; D perhaps matches TRBD1 (5 bases). Between the trimmed V and J ends, which lost 1 base and 7 bases, there was a span of 13 bases. The CDR3 runs 15 residues. In germline, CDR1 is MNHNS, CDR2 SASEGT. The CDR3 spells CASSEGGRGGEKLFF. CDR3 DNA: TGTGCCAGCAGTGAAGGTGGGAGGGGCGGTGAAAAACTGTTTTTT.

CDR3 bases: TGTGCCAGCAGTGATTCGTGGGCAGGGGACGTTGAAAAACTGTTTTTT. This gives the protein CASSDSWAGDVEKLFF. The J gene is TRBJ1-4, the V gene TRBV2; the D gene is possibly TRBD1 (6 bases). Germline CDR1 is SNHLY and CDR2 is FYNNEI. The CDR3 sequence is 16 residues long. V dropped 3 bases and J dropped 7 bases, with 18 bases sitting between them.

In this sample, this clone turned up a few times. V usage is TRBV6-5 and J usage is TRBJ1-2; D gene unclear. This CDR3 spans 13 amino acids. V lost 2 bases and J lost 3, with 7 bases in between. Looked up from germline, CDR1 is MNHEY and CDR2 is SVGAGI. CDR3 sequence reads: CASSYKGDYGYTF. The CDR3 DNA reads as TGTGCCAGCAGTTACAAGGGAGACTATGGCTACACCTTC.

The CDR3 nucleotides read TGTGCCAGCAGCGCCCTTACAGGGACCGGGGAGACCCAGTACTTC. Its translation: CASSALTGTGETQYF. The chain couples TRBV9 to TRBJ2-5, with TRBD1 as a possible D gene (6 bases). Germline loops: CDR1 SGDLS, CDR2 YYNGEE. V gave up 3 bases and J gave up 5 bases, with 17 bases separating them. This CDR3 is 15 amino acids long.

A remark on this clone: Other DNA sequences within the sample encode an identical CDR3. The chain joins TRBV20-1 to TRBJ2-5, with D unclear. The V and J ends lost 3 bases and 4 bases respectively, with 6 bases between them. The CDR3 is 11 residues long. Per germline, CDR1 DFQATT and CDR2 SNEGSKA (reference sequence). CDR3 loop: CSASPGETQYF. DNA of the CDR3: TGCAGTGCTAGCCCAGGAGAGACCCAGTACTTC.

This clone was detected once. The chain recombines TRBV5-6 with TRBJ2-2; D is unresolved. Trimming left V 7 bases short and J 2 bases short, with 18 bases between. The germline V gene encodes CDR1 SGHDT and CDR2 YYEEEE. CDR3 length: 16 amino acids. The CDR3 DNA is TGTGCCAGCCGCACCTACGGAGTCGCTAACACCGGGGAGCTGTTTTTT. Its translation is CASRTYGVANTGELFF. The complete variable domain, with remaining parts taken from reference TRBV5-6 and TRBJ2-2, reads DAGVTQSPTHLIKTRGQQVTLRCSPKSGHDTVSWYQQALGQGPQFIFQYYEEEERQRGNFPDRFSGHQFPNYSSELNVNALLLGDSALYLCASRTYGVANTGELFFGEGSRLTVL.

The chain recombines TRBV2 with TRBJ2-3; a possible D gene is TRBD1 (6 bases). CDR1 and CDR2 from the germline V gene are SNHLY and FYNNEI. CDR3 length: 14 residues. V was trimmed by 7 bases and J by 2 bases, leaving 13 bases between them. The CDR3 spells CASTLGQHTDTQYF. CDR3 sequence (DNA): TGTGCCAGCACCCTCGGACAGCACACAGATACGCAGTATTTT.

The rearrangement uses TRBV7-8 and TRBJ1-1, with a possible D match to TRBD1 (5 bases). The CDR3 length is 15 residues. The germline V gene has CDR1 SGHVS and CDR2 FQNEAQ. V was trimmed by 5 bases and J by 1 base, leaving 14 bases between them. Here the CDR3 reads CASSPRGTANTEAFF. The CDR3 nucleotides read TGTGCCAGCAGCCCGCGGGGGACGGCGAACACTGAAGCTTTCTTT.

The chain carries TRBV2 and TRBJ1-6; possibly TRBD1 for D (5 bases). Germline V gene sequence: CDR1 SNHLY, CDR2 FYNNEI. The CDR3 contains 12 residues. Deletions cut 8 bases from V and 10 bases from J, with 12 bases between. The CDR3 here is CASRVGVSPLHF. CDR3 DNA: TGTGCCAGCCGGGTAGGGGTGTCACCCCTCCACTTT.